This T cell receptor (beta chain) emerged from a study of T cells in Graves' hyperthyroidism and ophthalmopathy. Turning to the study itself: Peripheral blood was taken when the disease was first diagnosed, before any treatment began.

This clonotype was detected many times. The antigen is not known. Broader study findings: Researchers report that a 13 V-J model separated ophthalmopathy from stable hyperthyroidism.

Template material for amplifying TCR beta CDR3 regions consisted of RNA transcripts. Using the HTBI primer set, a first-round RT-PCR was run on the TCR CDR3. TCRdb redid the calling of the multiplex PCR reads with MiXCR, one entry per CDR3 protein. The data hold a few hundred thousand distinct CDR3 sequences, with about 16% observed a single time. CDR3 size: 16 residues. Trimming left V 2 bases short and J 4 bases short, with 18 bases between. Germline CDR1 and CDR2: DFQATT and SNEGSKA (reference sequence). Diagnoses were made from clinical symptoms, serum measures (thyroxine and TRAb), thyroid ultrasound and orbital computed tomography. PBMCs were derived from 10 ml fresh peripheral blood.

Sequences were obtained from blood. The rearrangement uses TRBV20-1 and TRBJ2-1, with D perhaps matching TRBD2 (6 bases). This TCR came from a woman aged 25 to 39 with Graves' ophthalmopathy. This CDR3 is CSARTRGDFGYNEQFF. CDR3 bases: TGCAGTGCTAGAACCCGCGGGGACTTTGGATACAATGAGCAGTTCTTC.